This T cell receptor beta chain was identified during a study of long-term antiretroviral therapy in people with HIV. Study-wide findings and caveats: There were no data on ART adherence, viral resistance or therapy changes, a gap that limits inferences about post-ART repertoire changes. CDR3 lengths in HIV samples spanned a narrower range than controls.

Participants with HIV, all of them, were treated in the United States. CDR1 and CDR2 (germline): MGHDK, SYGVNS. This CDR3 region has 17 residues. Trimming removed 1 base at V and 1 base at J, with 13 bases between. With respect to this clone: Its antigen is undetermined.

Run at survey level, the immunoSEQ assay was version v3.0. Only in-frame clones appear in the TCRdb table, and some are missing; sequencing was by immunoSEQ multiplex PCR. Of roughly 20,000 clones listed, roughly 80% are singletons. The sequence derives from a woman aged 40 to 49 with HIV. The sequencing here drew on unsorted PBMCs, taken 2.3 years after starting antiretroviral therapy. The chain is built from TRBV25-1 and TRBJ2-2; a weak D match, TRBD1 (6 bases). The CDR3 region has the DNA TGTGCCAGCAGTGAATGGTCAGGGGTAGGGAACACCGGGGAGCTGTTTTTT. It specifies CASSEWSGVGNTGELFF.